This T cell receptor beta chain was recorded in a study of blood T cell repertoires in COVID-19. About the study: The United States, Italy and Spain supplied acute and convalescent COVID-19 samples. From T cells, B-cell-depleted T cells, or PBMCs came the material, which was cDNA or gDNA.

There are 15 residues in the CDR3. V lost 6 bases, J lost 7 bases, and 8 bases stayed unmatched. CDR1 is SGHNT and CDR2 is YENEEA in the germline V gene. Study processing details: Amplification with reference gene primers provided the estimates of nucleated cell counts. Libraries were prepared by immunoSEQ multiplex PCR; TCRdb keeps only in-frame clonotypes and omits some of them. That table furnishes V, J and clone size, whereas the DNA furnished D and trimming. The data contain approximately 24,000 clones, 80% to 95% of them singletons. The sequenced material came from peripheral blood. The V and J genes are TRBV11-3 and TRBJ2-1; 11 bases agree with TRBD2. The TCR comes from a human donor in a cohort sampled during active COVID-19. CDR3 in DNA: TGTGCCAGCAGGTCTAGCGGGAGGACGCGGAATGAGCAGTTCTTC. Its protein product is CASRSSGRTRNEQFF.